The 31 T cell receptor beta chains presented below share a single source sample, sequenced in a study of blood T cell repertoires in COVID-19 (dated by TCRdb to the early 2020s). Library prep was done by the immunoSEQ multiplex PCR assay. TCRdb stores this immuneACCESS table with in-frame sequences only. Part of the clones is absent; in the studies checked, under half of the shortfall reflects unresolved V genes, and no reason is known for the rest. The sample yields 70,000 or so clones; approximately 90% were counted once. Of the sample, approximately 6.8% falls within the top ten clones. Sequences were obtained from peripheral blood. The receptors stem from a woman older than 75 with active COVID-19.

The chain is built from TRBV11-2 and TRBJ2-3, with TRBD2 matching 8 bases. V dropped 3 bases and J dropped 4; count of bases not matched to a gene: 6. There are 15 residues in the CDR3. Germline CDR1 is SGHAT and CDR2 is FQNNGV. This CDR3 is CASSFLAGGADTQYF. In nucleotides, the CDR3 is TGTGCCAGCAGCTTCCTAGCGGGTGGTGCAGATACGCAGTATTTT. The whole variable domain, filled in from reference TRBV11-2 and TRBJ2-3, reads EAGVAQSPRYKIIEKRQSVAFWCNPISGHATLYWYQQILGQGPKLLIQFQNNGVVDDSQLPKDRFSAERLKGVDSTLKIQPAKLEDSAVYLCASSFLAGGADTQYFGPGTRLTVL.

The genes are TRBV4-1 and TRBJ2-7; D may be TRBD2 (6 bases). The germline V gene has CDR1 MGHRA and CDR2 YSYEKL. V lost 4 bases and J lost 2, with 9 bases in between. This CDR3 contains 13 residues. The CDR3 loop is CASSPGEAYEQYF. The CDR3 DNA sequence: TGCGCCAGCAGCCCGGGGGAGGCCTACGAGCAGTACTTC.

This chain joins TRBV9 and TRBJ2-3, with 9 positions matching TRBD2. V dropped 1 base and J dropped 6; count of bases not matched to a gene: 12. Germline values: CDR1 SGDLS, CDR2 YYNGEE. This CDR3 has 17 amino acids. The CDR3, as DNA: TGTGCCAGCAGCGTAAACCCACTCGCGGGAGGGGCCGATACGCAGTATTTT. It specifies CASSVNPLAGGADTQYF. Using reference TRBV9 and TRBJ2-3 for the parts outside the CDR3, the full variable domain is DSGVTQTPKHLITATGQRVTLRCSPRSGDLSVYWYQQSLDQGLQFLIQYYNGEERAKGNILERFSAQQFPDLHSELNLSSLELGDSALYFCASSVNPLAGGADTQYFGPGTRLTVL.

In nucleotides, the CDR3 is TGTGCCAGCCGGGAGGGGGCTGGGGCCAACGTCCTGACTTTC. It yields the protein CASREGAGANVLTF. The chain joins TRBV6-5 to TRBJ2-6, with 8 bases aligning to TRBD2. V shed 8 bases and J 2 bases; nucleotides not matched to a gene: 2. CDR1 is MNHEY, CDR2 SVGAGI, per germline. The CDR3 is 14 residues long.

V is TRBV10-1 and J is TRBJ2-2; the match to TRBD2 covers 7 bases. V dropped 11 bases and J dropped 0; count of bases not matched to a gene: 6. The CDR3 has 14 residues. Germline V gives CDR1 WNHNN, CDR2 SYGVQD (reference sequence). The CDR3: CAVRDYTNTGELFF. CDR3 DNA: TGCGCCGTCCGGGACTACACGAACACCGGGGAGCTGTTTTTT.

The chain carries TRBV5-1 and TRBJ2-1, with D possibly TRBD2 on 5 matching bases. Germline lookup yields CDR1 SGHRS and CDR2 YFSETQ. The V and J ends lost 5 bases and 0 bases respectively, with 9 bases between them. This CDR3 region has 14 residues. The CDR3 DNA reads TGCGCCAGCAGTGAGGACTTCTCCTACAATGAGCAGTTCTTC. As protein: CASSEDFSYNEQFF.

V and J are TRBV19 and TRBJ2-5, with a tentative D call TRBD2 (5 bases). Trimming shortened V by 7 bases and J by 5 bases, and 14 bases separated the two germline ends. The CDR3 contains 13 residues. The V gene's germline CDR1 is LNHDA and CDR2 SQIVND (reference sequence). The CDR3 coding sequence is TGTGCCAGTACCAATAGAGGGTGGGAGACCCAGTACTTC. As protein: CASTNRGWETQYF. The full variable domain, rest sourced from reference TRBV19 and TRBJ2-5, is DGGITQSPKYLFRKEGQNVTLSCEQNLNHDAMYWYRQDPGQGLRLIYYSQIVNDFQKGDIAEGYSVSREKKESFPLTVTSAQKNPTAFYLCASTNRGWETQYFGPGTRLLVL.

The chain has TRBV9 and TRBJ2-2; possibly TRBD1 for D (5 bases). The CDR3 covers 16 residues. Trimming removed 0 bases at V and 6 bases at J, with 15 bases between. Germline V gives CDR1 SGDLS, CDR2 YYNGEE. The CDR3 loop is CASSVAGRAISGELFF. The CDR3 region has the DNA TGTGCCAGCAGCGTAGCGGGCAGGGCCATATCCGGGGAGCTGTTTTTT. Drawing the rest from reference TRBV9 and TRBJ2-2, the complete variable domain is DSGVTQTPKHLITATGQRVTLRCSPRSGDLSVYWYQQSLDQGLQFLIQYYNGEERAKGNILERFSAQQFPDLHSELNLSSLELGDSALYFCASSVAGRAISGELFFGEGSRLTVL.

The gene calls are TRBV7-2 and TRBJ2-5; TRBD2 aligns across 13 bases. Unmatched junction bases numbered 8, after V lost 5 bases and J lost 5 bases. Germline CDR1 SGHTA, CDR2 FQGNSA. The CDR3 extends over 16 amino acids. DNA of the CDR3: TGTGCCAGCAGCCCCGGACTAGCGGGAGTGGGGGAGACCCAGTACTTC. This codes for CASSPGLAGVGETQYF.

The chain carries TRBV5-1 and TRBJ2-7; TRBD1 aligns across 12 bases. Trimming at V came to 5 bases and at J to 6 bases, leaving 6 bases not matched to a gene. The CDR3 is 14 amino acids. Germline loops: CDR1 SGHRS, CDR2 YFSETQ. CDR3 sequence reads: CASSSGTGGPEQYF. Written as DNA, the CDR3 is TGCGCCAGCAGTAGCGGGACAGGGGGCCCCGAGCAGTACTTC.

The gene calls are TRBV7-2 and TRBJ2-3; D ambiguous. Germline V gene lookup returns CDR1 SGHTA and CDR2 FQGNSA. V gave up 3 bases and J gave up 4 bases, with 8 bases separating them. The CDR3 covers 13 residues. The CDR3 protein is CASSLRRSDTQYF. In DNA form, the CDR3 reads TGTGCCAGCAGCTTGCGGCGCTCAGATACGCAGTATTTT.

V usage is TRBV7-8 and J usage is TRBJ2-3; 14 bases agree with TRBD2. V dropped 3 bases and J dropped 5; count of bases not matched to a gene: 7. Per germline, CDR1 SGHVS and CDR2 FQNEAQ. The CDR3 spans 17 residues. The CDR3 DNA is TGTGCCAGCAGCTTGATGACTAGCGGGAGGGGTGGAGATACGCAGTATTTT. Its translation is CASSLMTSGRGGDTQYF.

Here the CDR3 DNA reads TGTGCCAGCAGCTCCCAACTAGGCGGGGAGCTGTTTTTT. Protein sequence: CASSSQLGGELFF. The V and J genes are TRBV7-3 and TRBJ2-2; a weak D match, TRBD2 (5 bases). The V gene lost 4 bases and the J gene lost 7 bases, with 10 bases spanning the gap. Germline V gene lookup returns CDR1 SGHTA and CDR2 FQGTGA. The CDR3 is made up of 13 amino acids.

The CDR3 loop is CASSSGTSKSYNEQFF. CDR3 coding DNA: TGCGCCAGCAGCTCCGGGACTTCTAAATCCTACAATGAGCAGTTCTTC. The rearrangement links TRBV5-1 to TRBJ2-1, with a tentative D call TRBD2 (6 bases). V lost 3 bases, J lost 1 base, and 14 bases lay in between. The CDR3 runs 16 residues. Germline lookup yields CDR1 SGHRS and CDR2 YFSETQ.

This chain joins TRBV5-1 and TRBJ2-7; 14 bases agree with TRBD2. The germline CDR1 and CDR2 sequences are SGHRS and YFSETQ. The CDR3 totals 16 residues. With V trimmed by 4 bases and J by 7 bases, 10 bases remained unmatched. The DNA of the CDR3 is TGCGCCAGCAGCGGGGCTGGACTAGCGGGAGGTCGGGAGCAGTACTTC. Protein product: CASSGAGLAGGREQYF.

The CDR3 loop is CASSLDPGSRVATQYF. CDR3 DNA: TGTGCCAGCAGCTTAGATCCCGGGTCCAGAGTAGCTACGCAGTATTTT. V gene TRBV7-6 combines with J gene TRBJ2-3, with D unresolved. The CDR3 has 16 residues. V shed 1 base and J shed 8 bases, with 19 bases lying between them. Germline-derived CDR1 and CDR2 are SGHVS and FNYEAQ.

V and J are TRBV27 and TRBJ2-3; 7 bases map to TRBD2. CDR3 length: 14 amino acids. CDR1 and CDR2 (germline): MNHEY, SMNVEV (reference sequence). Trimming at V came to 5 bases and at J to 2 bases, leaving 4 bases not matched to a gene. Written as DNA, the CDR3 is TGTGCCAGCAGTCTAGCGGTGATCACAGATACGCAGTATTTT. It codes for CASSLAVITDTQYF.

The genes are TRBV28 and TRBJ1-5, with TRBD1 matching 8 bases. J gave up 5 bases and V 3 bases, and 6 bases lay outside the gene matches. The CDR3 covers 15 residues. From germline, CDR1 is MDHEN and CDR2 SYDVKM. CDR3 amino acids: CASSFRDRLYQPQHF. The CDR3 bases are TGTGCCAGCAGTTTCAGGGACAGGCTATATCAGCCCCAGCATTTT.

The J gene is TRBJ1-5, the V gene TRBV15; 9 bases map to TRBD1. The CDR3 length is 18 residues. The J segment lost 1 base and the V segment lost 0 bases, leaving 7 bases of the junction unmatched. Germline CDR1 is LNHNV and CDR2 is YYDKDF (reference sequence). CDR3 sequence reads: CATSRDWTGQGSNQPQHF. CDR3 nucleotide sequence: TGTGCCACCAGCAGAGATTGGACTGGACAGGGGAGCAATCAGCCCCAGCATTTT.

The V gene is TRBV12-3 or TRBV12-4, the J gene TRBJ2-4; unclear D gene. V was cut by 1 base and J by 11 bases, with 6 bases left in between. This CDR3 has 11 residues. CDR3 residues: CASSLGALQYF. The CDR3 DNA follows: TGTGCCAGCAGTTTAGGGGCCCTTCAGTACTTC.

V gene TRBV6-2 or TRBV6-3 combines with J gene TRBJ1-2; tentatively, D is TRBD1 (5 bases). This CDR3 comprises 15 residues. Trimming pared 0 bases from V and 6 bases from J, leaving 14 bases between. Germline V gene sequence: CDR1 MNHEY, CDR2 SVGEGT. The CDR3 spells CASSYSQGSTNGYTF. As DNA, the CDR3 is TGTGCCAGCAGTTACTCGCAGGGTTCGACCAATGGCTACACCTTC.

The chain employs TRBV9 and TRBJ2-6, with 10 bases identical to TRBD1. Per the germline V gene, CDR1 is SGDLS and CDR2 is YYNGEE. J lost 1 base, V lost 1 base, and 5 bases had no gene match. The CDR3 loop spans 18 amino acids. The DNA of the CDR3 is TGTGCCAGCAGCGTAAGGAGACAGGGGGCTTCTGGGGCCAACGTCCTGACTTTC. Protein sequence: CASSVRRQGASGANVLTF. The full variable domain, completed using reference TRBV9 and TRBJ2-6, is DSGVTQTPKHLITATGQRVTLRCSPRSGDLSVYWYQQSLDQGLQFLIQYYNGEERAKGNILERFSAQQFPDLHSELNLSSLELGDSALYFCASSVRRQGASGANVLTFGAGSRLTVL.

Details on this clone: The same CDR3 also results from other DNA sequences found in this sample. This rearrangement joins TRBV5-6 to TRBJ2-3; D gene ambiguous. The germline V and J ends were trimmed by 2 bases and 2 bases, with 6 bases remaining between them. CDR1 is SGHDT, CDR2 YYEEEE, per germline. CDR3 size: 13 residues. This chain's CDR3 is CASSFPNTDTQYF. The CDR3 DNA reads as TGTGCCAGCAGCTTCCCAAACACAGATACGCAGTATTTT.

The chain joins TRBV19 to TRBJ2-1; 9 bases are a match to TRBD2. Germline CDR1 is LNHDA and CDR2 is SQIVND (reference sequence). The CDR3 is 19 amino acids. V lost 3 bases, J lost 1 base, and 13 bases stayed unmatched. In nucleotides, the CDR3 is TGTGCCAGTAGTATGGGGCGTTTAGCGGGAGAAAGATCCTACAATGAGCAGTTCTTC. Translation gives CASSMGRLAGERSYNEQFF.

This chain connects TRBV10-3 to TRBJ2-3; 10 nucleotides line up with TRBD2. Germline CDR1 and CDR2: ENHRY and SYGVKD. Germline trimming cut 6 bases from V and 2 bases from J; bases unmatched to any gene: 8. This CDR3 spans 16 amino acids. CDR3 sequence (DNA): TGTGCCATCAGCGAGCGTAGCGGGGGGTCCACAGATACGCAGTATTTT. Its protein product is CAISERSGGSTDTQYF.

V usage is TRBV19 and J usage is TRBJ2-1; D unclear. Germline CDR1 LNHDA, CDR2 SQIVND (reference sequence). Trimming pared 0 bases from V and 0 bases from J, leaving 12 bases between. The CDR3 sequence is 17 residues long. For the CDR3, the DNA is TGTGCCAGTAGTATAGATGCGGTACTGAGCTCCTACAATGAGCAGTTCTTC. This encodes CASSIDAVLSSYNEQFF.

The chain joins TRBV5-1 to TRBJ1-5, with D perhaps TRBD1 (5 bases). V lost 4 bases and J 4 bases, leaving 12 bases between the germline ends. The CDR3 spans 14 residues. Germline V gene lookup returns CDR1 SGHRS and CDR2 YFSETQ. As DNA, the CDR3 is TGCGCCAGCAGCGGGGGACTTGGTAATCAGCCCCAGCATTTT. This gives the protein CASSGGLGNQPQHF.

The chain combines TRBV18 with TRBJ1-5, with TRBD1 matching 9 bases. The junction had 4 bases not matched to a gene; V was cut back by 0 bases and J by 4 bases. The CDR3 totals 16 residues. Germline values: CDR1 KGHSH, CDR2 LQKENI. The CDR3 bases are TGTGCCAGCTCACCACCCGGGACAGGGCCGAATCAGCCCCAGCATTTT. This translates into CASSPPGTGPNQPQHF.

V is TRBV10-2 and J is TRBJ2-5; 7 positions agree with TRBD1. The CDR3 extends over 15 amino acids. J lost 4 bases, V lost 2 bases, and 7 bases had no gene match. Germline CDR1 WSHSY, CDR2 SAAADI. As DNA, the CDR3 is TGCGCCAGCAGTGAGCTGACGACAGGGACAGAGACCCAGTACTTC. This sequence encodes CASSELTTGTETQYF.

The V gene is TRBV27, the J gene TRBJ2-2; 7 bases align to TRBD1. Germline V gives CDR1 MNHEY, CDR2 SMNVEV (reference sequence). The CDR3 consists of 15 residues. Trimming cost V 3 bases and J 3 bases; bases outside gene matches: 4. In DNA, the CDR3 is TGTGCCAGCAGTTTCAGGCAGGGGGACACCGGGGAGCTGTTTTTT. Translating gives CASSFRQGDTGELFF.

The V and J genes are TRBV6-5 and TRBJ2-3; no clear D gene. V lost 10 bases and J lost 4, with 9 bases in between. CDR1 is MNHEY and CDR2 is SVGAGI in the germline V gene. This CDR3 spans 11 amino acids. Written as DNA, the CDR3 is TGTGCCACCTCTCGCGCAGATACGCAGTATTTT. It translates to CATSRADTQYF.